Following are 18 T cell receptor beta chains from one sample sequenced in a study of cytomegalovirus exposure and HLA in healthy donors. The PCR contained 60 Vbeta and 13 Jbeta primers. Here immunoSEQ multiplex PCR was the method, and the copy in TCRdb shows in-frame clones only, minus some. Of under 250,000 clones in the sample, around 80% were seen once. Sequenced sample: PBMCs. These receptors were obtained from a boy younger than 18 in good health and CMV-seronegative.

This clone was seen more than once but under ten times. The chain employs TRBV5-1 and TRBJ2-6; D is unclear. CDR1 SGHRS and CDR2 YFSETQ come from the germline V gene. The V and J ends lost 0 bases and 0 bases respectively, with 7 bases between them. This CDR3 has 16 amino acids. CDR3 bases: TGCGCCAGCAGCTTGGGGAGTGGCTCTGGGGCCAACGTCCTGACTTTC. Amino acid sequence: CASSLGSGSGANVLTF. Using reference TRBV5-1 and TRBJ2-6 for the parts outside the CDR3, the full variable domain is KAGVTQTPRYLIKTRGQQVTLSCSPISGHRSVSWYQQTPGQGLQFLFEYFSETQRNKGNFPGRFSGRQFSNSRSEMNVSTLELGDSALYLCASSLGSGSGANVLTFGAGSRLTVL.

V and J are TRBV30 and TRBJ2-1, with TRBD2 as a possible D gene (6 bases). V was pared by 0 bases and J by 8 bases, with 17 bases between. Per germline, CDR1 GTSNPN and CDR2 SVGIG (reference sequence). There are 15 residues in the CDR3. The CDR3 loop is CAWSVGSGYLDEQFF. CDR3 DNA sequence: TGTGCCTGGAGTGTGGGTAGCGGTTACCTTGATGAGCAGTTCTTC.

The chain links TRBV5-1 to TRBJ2-2; D possibly corresponds to TRBD2 (5 bases). This CDR3 has 15 amino acids. Between the trimmed V and J ends, which lost 0 bases and 7 bases, there was a span of 13 bases. Germline assignment: CDR1 SGHRS and CDR2 YFSETQ. CDR3 amino acids: CASSLEISAGGELFF. The DNA of the CDR3 is TGCGCCAGCAGCTTGGAAATATCCGCGGGCGGGGAGCTGTTTTTT.

V gene TRBV15 combines with J gene TRBJ1-4; D gene unclear. Germline V gives CDR1 LNHNV, CDR2 YYDKDF (reference sequence). The CDR3 sequence is 16 residues long. Trimming stripped 1 base from V and 8 bases from J, with 17 bases between. In DNA form, the CDR3 reads TGTGCCACCAGCAGAGGTATCCCTGGGTGGGAGGAAAAACTGTTTTTT. Amino acids: CATSRGIPGWEEKLFF.

V gene TRBV11-3 combines with J gene TRBJ2-1, with 16 bases that match TRBD2. The CDR3 is 20 residues long. The V gene's germline CDR1 is SGHNT and CDR2 YENEEA. V shed 5 bases, J shed 0 bases, and the junction held 10 bases outside the gene matches. The CDR3 region has the DNA TGTGCCAGCAGCCCCGTGGGACTAGCGGGAGGGCAGGGCTCCTACAATGAGCAGTTCTTC. It encodes CASSPVGLAGGQGSYNEQFF. The entire variable domain, with the rest obtained from reference TRBV11-3 and TRBJ2-1, is as follows: EAGVVQSPRYKIIEKKQPVAFWCNPISGHNTLYWYLQNLGQGPELLIRYENEEAVDDSQLPKDRFSAERLKGVDSTLKIQPAELGDSAVYLCASSPVGLAGGQGSYNEQFFGPGTRLTVL.

The rearrangement links TRBV9 to TRBJ2-3; TRBD2 matches 9 bases. V lost 3 bases, J lost 0 bases, and 2 bases stayed unmatched. Looked up from germline, CDR1 is SGDLS and CDR2 is YYNGEE. The CDR3 runs to 15 residues. The CDR3 sequence is CASSGTSGSTDTQYF. The DNA of the CDR3 is TGTGCCAGCAGCGGAACTAGCGGGAGCACAGATACGCAGTATTTT.

The chain employs TRBV27 and TRBJ2-3; 11 bases map to TRBD2. The CDR3 spans 17 residues. The germline gives CDR1 MNHEY, CDR2 SMNVEV (reference sequence). Losses at the gene ends were 2 bases for V and 1 base for J; bases not matched to a gene: 5. CDR3 bases: TGTGCCAGCAGTTTAGCCCGACTAGCGGGACGCACAGATACGCAGTATTTT. This translates into CASSLARLAGRTDTQYF.

The chain is built from TRBV29-1 and TRBJ1-1, with 10 nucleotides matching TRBD1. The length of the CDR3 is 11 residues. V lost 7 bases, J lost 6 bases, and 2 bases stayed unmatched. Germline V CDR1 and CDR2: SQVTM, ANQGSEA. CDR3 in amino acids: CSADRGPEAFF. The CDR3 coding sequence is TGCAGCGCCGACAGGGGGCCTGAAGCTTTCTTT.

The V and J genes are TRBV12-5 and TRBJ2-5; 13 bases are a match to TRBD2. This CDR3 region has 18 residues. Germline CDR1 is LGHNT and CDR2 is FRNRAP. V gave up 6 bases and J gave up 1 base; unmatched junction bases: 11. In nucleotides, the CDR3 is TGTGCTAGTGGGAGAAGACTAGCGGGGGGTAACTTCCAAGAGACCCAGTACTTC. Encoded protein: CASGRRLAGGNFQETQYF.

The chain is built from TRBV30 and TRBJ1-5, with D perhaps TRBD1 (6 bases). The V and J ends lost 0 bases and 11 bases respectively, with 26 bases between them. Looked up from germline, CDR1 is GTSNPN and CDR2 is SVGIG (reference sequence). The CDR3 spans 17 residues. The CDR3 bases are TGTGCCTGGAGTGTAGGGGGGGGGCCGGGCGGGTATCTGACCCAGCATTTT. This gives the protein CAWSVGGGPGGYLTQHF.

The rearrangement uses TRBV30 and TRBJ2-2; tentative D call: TRBD2 (6 bases). In germline, CDR1 is GTSNPN, CDR2 SVGIG (reference sequence). The CDR3 loop spans 13 amino acids. Trimming cost V 8 bases and J 0 bases, with 10 bases left between them. As DNA, the CDR3 is TGTGCCGGGGGGACCTCGAACACCGGGGAGCTGTTTTTT. It is translated as CAGGTSNTGELFF.

CDR3: CASSGLQGLYGYTF. DNA for the CDR3: TGTGCCAGCAGCGGACTACAGGGCCTCTATGGCTACACCTTC. The chain carries TRBV9 and TRBJ1-2, with D tentatively TRBD1 (6 bases). The CDR3 length is 14 residues. V was cut by 3 bases and J by 4 bases, with 13 bases left in between. The germline CDR1 and CDR2 sequences are SGDLS and YYNGEE.

The table lists this clone with a few counts. The CDR3 sequence is CASSLENRDSPLHF. The DNA of the CDR3 is TGTGCCAGCAGCTTAGAAAACAGGGATTCACCCCTCCACTTT. The chain uses TRBV7-9 and TRBJ1-6; D perhaps matches TRBD1 (6 bases). Trimming stripped 1 base from V and 8 bases from J, with 9 bases between. The V gene's germline CDR1 is SEHNR and CDR2 FQNEAQ (reference sequence). The CDR3 is 14 amino acids.

The chain links TRBV5-1 to TRBJ2-2; possible D gene TRBD1, 5 bases. Trimming pared 1 base from V and 7 bases from J, leaving 11 bases between. The CDR3 has 14 residues. Per germline, CDR1 SGHRS and CDR2 YFSETQ. CDR3 protein: CASSLRQGGGELFF. CDR3 sequence (DNA): TGCGCCAGCAGCTTGAGGCAGGGCGGCGGGGAGCTGTTTTTT.

The V call is TRBV5-1, the J call TRBJ1-3; D perhaps matches TRBD1 (6 bases). The CDR3 totals 17 residues. Germline assignment: CDR1 SGHRS and CDR2 YFSETQ. Trimming shortened V by 0 bases and J by 4 bases, and 17 bases separated the two germline ends. CDR3 sequence: CASSLEGTRMSGNTIYF. The CDR3 DNA sequence: TGCGCCAGCAGCTTGGAAGGGACAAGGATGTCCGGAAACACCATATATTTT.

The chain carries TRBV4-1 and TRBJ2-7, with a tentative D call TRBD1 (6 bases). Trimming pared 3 bases from V and 5 bases from J, leaving 14 bases between. Germline CDR1 and CDR2: MGHRA and YSYEKL. The length of the CDR3 is 14 residues. The CDR3 DNA is TGCGCCAGCAGCCAGGGGGCTGCCCTGGACGAGCAGTACTTC. Protein product: CASSQGAALDEQYF.

This chain connects TRBV6-5 to TRBJ1-5, with 8 bases that match TRBD1. After removal of 5 bases from V and 9 bases from J, the junction contained 9 bases not matched to a gene. Per the germline V gene, CDR1 is MNHEY and CDR2 is SVGAGI. The CDR3 runs to 14 residues. DNA for the CDR3: TGTGCCAGCAGTGATCCCGGACAGGGTGGGCCCCAGCATTTT. Residues: CASSDPGQGGPQHF.

The chain links TRBV5-4 to TRBJ1-1; 8 nucleotides line up with TRBD1. The CDR3 spans 16 residues. J gave up 0 bases and V 2 bases, and 6 bases lay outside the gene matches. Per the germline V gene, CDR1 is SGHNT and CDR2 is YYREEE (reference sequence). The CDR3 reads CASSFAGTGMNTEAFF. The CDR3 DNA is TGTGCCAGCAGCTTCGCCGGGACAGGAATGAACACTGAAGCTTTCTTT.